Following are 27 T cell receptor beta chains from one sample sequenced in a study of human T cells and chemical hapten exposure. Time point in this sample: patch test 1, 2 weeks after DPC sensitization. Treatment denoted: therapeutic diphenylcyclopropenone sensitization with weekly scalp DPC. TCRdb re-called the RACE reads with MiXCR, one entry per CDR3 protein. The sample consists of under 450,000 distinct CDR3 sequences, roughly 4.8% of them appearing once. The sequences come from whole blood, collected in connection with sensitization to the hapten diphenylcyclopropenone (DPC). These receptors all stem from a woman aged 50 to 65 with alopecia areata. Some clones in this sample may be carry-over from other donors' samples.

The chain employs TRBV24-1 and TRBJ2-1; D unclear. The germline V and J ends were trimmed by 4 bases and 5 bases, with 14 bases remaining between them. Looked up from germline, CDR1 is KGHDR and CDR2 is SFDVKD. The CDR3 consists of 15 residues. CDR3: CATSDPGGTHNEQFF. CDR3 DNA sequence: TGTGCCACCAGTGACCCAGGCGGAACTCACAATGAGCAGTTCTTC.

The rearrangement uses TRBV18 and TRBJ1-2; D is uncertain. The V end was cut by 0 bases, the J end by 2 bases, with 10 bases between. The germline V gene has CDR1 KGHSH and CDR2 LQKENI. CDR3 length: 15 residues. The CDR3 loop is CASSPPSGVNYGYTF. The CDR3, as DNA: TGTGCCAGCTCACCACCGAGTGGGGTCAACTATGGCTACACCTTC.

This clonotype was counted a few times. The chain links TRBV14 to TRBJ1-6; 8 bases line up with TRBD1. Germline V lookup: CDR1 SGHDN, CDR2 FVKESK. CDR3 length: 16 amino acids. After removal of 2 bases from V and 9 bases from J, the junction contained 9 bases not matched to a gene. The CDR3 protein is CASSQLFRDRTSPLHF. The CDR3 region has the DNA TGTGCCAGCAGCCAACTCTTCCGGGACAGGACTTCACCCCTCCACTTT.

This clonotype was seen ten or more times. The gene calls are TRBV20-1 and TRBJ2-7; D is perhaps TRBD2 (5 bases). The CDR3 is 12 amino acids. V gave up 5 bases and J gave up 1 base, with 9 bases separating them. Germline-derived CDR1 and CDR2 are DFQATT and SNEGSKA (reference sequence). The CDR3 loop is CSALAYSYEQYF. The DNA for the CDR3 is TGCAGTGCTTTAGCGTATTCCTACGAGCAGTACTTC.

This clonotype was seen ten or more times. This chain uses TRBV4-2 with TRBJ1-2, with D tentatively TRBD1 (5 bases). V lost 5 bases and J 2 bases, leaving 12 bases between the germline ends. The CDR3 is 14 amino acids. Germline CDR1 LGHNA, CDR2 YNFKEQ. The CDR3, as DNA: TGTGCCAGCAGCATAGGACAAGGAAACTATGGCTACACCTTC. Residues: CASSIGQGNYGYTF.

The chain carries TRBV13 and TRBJ2-3; 7 nucleotides agree with TRBD2. From germline, CDR1 is PRHDT and CDR2 FYEKMQ (reference sequence). J gave up 2 bases and V 0 bases, and 11 bases lay outside the gene matches. The CDR3 is made up of 18 amino acids. CDR3 in amino acids: CASSLGLARESPTDTQYF. The CDR3 nucleotides are TGTGCCAGCAGCTTAGGCCTGGCGCGGGAGTCCCCCACAGATACGCAGTATTTT.

The chain uses TRBV20-1 and TRBJ1-3; D is uncertain. CDR3 length equals 13 residues. The V end lost 1 base, the J end lost 0 bases, and 4 bases lay between the germline ends. The germline V gene encodes CDR1 DFQATT and CDR2 SNEGSKA (reference sequence). In nucleotides, the CDR3 is TGCAGTGCTAGAGCTATCTCTGGAAACACCATATATTTT. Translation gives CSARAISGNTIYF.

The V gene is TRBV7-9, the J gene TRBJ2-7; 7 bases are shared with TRBD1. The trim removed 2 bases at V and 1 base at J, leaving 5 bases unmatched. This CDR3 has 15 residues. Germline V gene lookup returns CDR1 SEHNR and CDR2 FQNEAQ (reference sequence). CDR3 residues: CASSLRRDSSYEQYF. The CDR3 DNA reads TGTGCCAGCAGCTTAAGACGGGACAGTTCCTACGAGCAGTACTTC.

DNA for the CDR3: TGTGCCAGCAGCTTGGGACTAGCAACTATCGGCGGCGAGCAGTACTTC. Its translation: CASSLGLATIGGEQYF. The V and J genes are TRBV11-2 and TRBJ2-7, with 9 bases identical to TRBD2. This CDR3 contains 16 residues. Trimming took 3 bases from V and 6 from J; bases not matched to a gene: 12. Germline CDR1 SGHAT, CDR2 FQNNGV.

The rearrangement uses TRBV5-1 and TRBJ2-7; 9 bases fit TRBD1. J lost 1 base, V lost 2 bases, and 10 bases had no gene match. CDR3 length equals 17 residues. The V gene's germline CDR1 is SGHRS and CDR2 YFSETQ. The CDR3 DNA is TGCGCCAGCAGCTTAACCTCCGGGACAGGGCTATCCTACGAGCAGTACTTC. It is translated as CASSLTSGTGLSYEQYF.

This clonotype has a count of ten or more. V usage is TRBV20-1 and J usage is TRBJ2-1; TRBD2 matches at 10 bases. The V gene's germline CDR1 is DFQATT and CDR2 SNEGSKA (reference sequence). The CDR3 runs to 20 residues. Trimming at V came to 4 bases and at J to 2 bases, leaving 20 bases not matched to a gene. The CDR3 loop reads CSAIVAGGGGHVRPYNEQFF. In DNA form, the CDR3 reads TGCAGTGCTATAGTAGCGGGAGGAGGAGGACATGTGCGTCCCTACAATGAGCAGTTCTTC.

This clonotype was seen a few times. The V and J genes are TRBV5-1 and TRBJ2-7, with D perhaps TRBD1 (6 bases). The V end lost 5 bases, the J end lost 5 bases, and 17 bases lay between the germline ends. CDR3 size: 14 residues. Germline loops: CDR1 SGHRS, CDR2 YFSETQ. This CDR3 reads CASRSGQGMNEQYF. The CDR3 region has the DNA TGCGCCAGCAGATCGGGGCAGGGGATGAACGAGCAGTACTTC.

The chain carries TRBV7-9 and TRBJ2-2, with unresolved D. Deletions cut 4 bases from V and 1 base from J, with 16 bases between. The CDR3 spans 17 residues. In germline, CDR1 is SEHNR, CDR2 FQNEAQ (reference sequence). CDR3 sequence: CASSSERPRQNTGELFF. The CDR3 nucleotides read TGTGCCAGCAGCTCGGAGCGCCCTCGTCAGAACACCGGGGAGCTGTTTTTT.

This clonotype was recorded many times. The chain carries TRBV6-5 and TRBJ1-1; the D is unclear. CDR1 is MNHEY, CDR2 SVGAGI, per germline. Trimming took off 3 bases at V and 1 base at J, with 6 bases between the two ends. CDR3 length: 13 residues. Here the CDR3 reads CASSYLQNTEAFF. The DNA of the CDR3 is TGTGCCAGCAGTTATCTCCAGAACACTGAAGCTTTCTTT.

This clonotype has a handful of counts. V gene TRBV3-1 combines with J gene TRBJ2-3, with D perhaps given as TRBD1 or TRBD2 (6 bases each). V dropped 8 bases and J dropped 2 bases, with 20 bases sitting between them. CDR1 and CDR2 (germline): LGHDT, YNNKEL (reference sequence). The CDR3 has 16 amino acids. In DNA, the CDR3 is TGTGCCAGCTCCCGGATTGTCCCGGGGGCCACAGATACGCAGTATTTT. It is translated as CASSRIVPGATDTQYF.

The chain recombines TRBV6-5 with TRBJ1-6, with a weak D call TRBD1 (5 bases). Trimming removed 4 bases at V and 9 bases at J, with 16 bases between. This CDR3 is 15 amino acids long. Germline V gene data show CDR1 as MNHEY and CDR2 as SVGAGI. The CDR3 nucleotides read TGTGCCAGCAGTTCCCCGGGGCGCGTGGGTTCACCCCTCCACTTT. This sequence encodes CASSSPGRVGSPLHF.

This clonotype was observed many times. CDR3 DNA: TGTGCCAGCAGCCCCCAGACGGGGCCCAAGCAGTATTTT. It translates to CASSPQTGPKQYF. The J gene is TRBJ2-3, the V gene TRBV7-2, with D perhaps being TRBD1 or TRBD2 (5 bases each). The CDR3 covers 13 residues. V lost 5 bases and J lost 11, with 17 bases in between. The germline CDR1 and CDR2 sequences are SGHTA and FQGNSA.

The sample holds a few counts of this clonotype. The chain recombines TRBV6-1 with TRBJ2-3; 10 nucleotides align to TRBD2. With V trimmed by 0 bases and J by 6 bases, 6 bases remained unmatched. Per germline, CDR1 MNHNS and CDR2 SASEGT. The CDR3 length is 16 residues. DNA of the CDR3: TGTGCCAGCAGTGAAGCTTCTAGCGGGGGTGAGGATACGCAGTATTTT. It is translated as CASSEASSGGEDTQYF.

This clonotype has at least ten counts. V usage is TRBV6-6 and J usage is TRBJ2-7, with TRBD2 as a possible D gene (5 bases). This CDR3 spans 13 amino acids. CDR1 and CDR2 from the germline V gene are MNHNY and SVGAGI (reference sequence). V lost 5 bases to trimming and J lost 3 bases, with 11 bases between them. The CDR3: CASSGQRGYEQYF. CDR3 in DNA: TGTGCCAGCAGTGGGCAACGGGGCTACGAGCAGTACTTC.

This clonotype occurred a few times. The CDR3, as DNA: TGTGCCAGCAGTTTGGGATTTAACTATGGCTACACCTTC. The encoded protein is CASSLGFNYGYTF. The J gene is TRBJ1-2, the V gene TRBV27, with D uncertain. The germline V gene has CDR1 MNHEY and CDR2 SMNVEV (reference sequence). Trimming left V 3 bases short and J 1 base short, with 6 bases between. This CDR3 region has 13 residues.

This clonotype was counted a few times. The V gene is TRBV7-7, the J gene TRBJ2-1, with D possibly matching TRBD1 (6 bases). This CDR3 spans 15 amino acids. The ends were cut back, 1 base at V and 6 bases at J, with 13 bases in the middle. Germline CDR1 reads SSHAT; CDR2 reads FNYEAQ (reference sequence). CDR3 sequence reads: CASSLDTGLGNEQFF. DNA of the CDR3: TGTGCCAGCAGCTTAGACACAGGGTTGGGCAATGAGCAGTTCTTC.

The chain combines TRBV2 with TRBJ2-7; 9 bases align to TRBD1. V lost 0 bases to trimming and J lost 12 bases; unmatched junction nucleotides: 3. Germline CDR1 SNHLY, CDR2 FYNNEI. This CDR3 spans 12 amino acids. The CDR3 DNA reads as TGTGCCAGCAGTGAAGCAGGGACAGGGACGTACTTC. Its translation: CASSEAGTGTYF.

This clonotype has only a few counts. This rearrangement joins TRBV11-2 to TRBJ2-1; TRBD2 aligns across 9 bases. J gave up 5 bases and V 3 bases, and 11 bases lay outside the gene matches. This CDR3 has 17 residues. From germline, CDR1 is SGHAT and CDR2 FQNNGV. The CDR3 DNA reads as TGTGCCAGCAGCTTTACCAGCGGGGGGAAAACCAACAATGAGCAGTTCTTC. Translated: CASSFTSGGKTNNEQFF.

In nucleotides, the CDR3 is TGTGCCAGCAGCTCAATGGACAGTCCCAATCAGCCCCAGCATTTT. Translated: CASSSMDSPNQPQHF. This sequence joins TRBV7-8 and TRBJ1-5; possible D gene TRBD1, 6 bases. This CDR3 spans 15 amino acids. The germline V gene has CDR1 SGHVS and CDR2 FQNEAQ. With 4 bases removed from V and 3 bases from J, the gap between germline ends came to 13 bases.

The V call is TRBV9, the J call TRBJ2-3; D is uncertain. This CDR3 contains 15 residues. Trimming removed 3 bases at V and 6 bases at J, with 17 bases between. Germline V CDR1 and CDR2: SGDLS, YYNGEE. The CDR3 spells CASSAEGPPGDTQYF. CDR3 DNA: TGTGCCAGCAGCGCCGAAGGGCCCCCGGGCGATACGCAGTATTTT. Full variable domain (missing parts from reference TRBV9 and TRBJ2-3): DSGVTQTPKHLITATGQRVTLRCSPRSGDLSVYWYQQSLDQGLQFLIQYYNGEERAKGNILERFSAQQFPDLHSELNLSSLELGDSALYFCASSAEGPPGDTQYFGPGTRLTVL.

This clonotype was found many times. In nucleotides, the CDR3 is TGTGCCAGCTCACTAGACATGGTTCAGCCCCAGCATTTT. Protein sequence: CASSLDMVQPQHF. The chain carries TRBV18 and TRBJ1-5, with D unclear. CDR1 is KGHSH and CDR2 is LQKENI in the germline V gene. V was shortened by 4 bases and J by 6 bases, with 10 bases between the two germline ends. The CDR3 totals 13 residues. Based on the CDR3 plus reference TRBV18 and TRBJ1-5, the full variable domain is NAGVMQNPRHLVRRRGQEARLRCSPMKGHSHVYWYRQLPEEGLKFMVYLQKENIIDESGMPKERFSAEFPKEGPSILRIQQVVRGDSAAYFCASSLDMVQPQHFGDGTRLSIL.

This chain uses TRBV7-8 with TRBJ1-2; tentative D call: TRBD1 (6 bases). CDR3 length: 15 amino acids. Trimming cost V 6 bases and J 3 bases, with 17 bases left between them. Germline lookup yields CDR1 SGHVS and CDR2 FQNEAQ. Here the CDR3 DNA reads TGTGCCAGCAGTATGAGGGGGGGCGCAGACTATGGCTACACCTTC. This sequence encodes CASSMRGGADYGYTF.